The clone carrying this T cell receptor beta chain was counted only a few times. The germline gene is not matched at one end of the junction; a read error may be the cause. The data were taken from a study of CD8+CD57+ T cells in acquired aplastic anemia. On the study more broadly: Healthy donor sequencing depth: some 10 million CD4+, about 12 million CD8+ reads.

Genomic DNA provided the template from which TCR beta VDJ and CDR3 profiles were obtained. TCRdb processed the reads anew with MiXCR; each CDR3 protein has one entry. The profile shows roughly 50,000 distinct CDR3 sequences, about 78% of them singletons. The sequence came from a human donor in good health, serving as a control. Material: sorted CD4+, CD8+, or CD8+CD57+ T cells (not recorded which) from PBMCs.

In DNA form, the CDR3 reads TGCAGCGTGGAAGCAGGACTAGAGGAGACCCAGTACTTC. Its translation: CSVEAGLEETQYF. This rearrangement joins TRBV29-1 to TRBJ2-5; 7 nucleotides line up with TRBD2. CDR1 is SQVTM, CDR2 ANQGSEA, per germline. The CDR3 runs to 13 residues.